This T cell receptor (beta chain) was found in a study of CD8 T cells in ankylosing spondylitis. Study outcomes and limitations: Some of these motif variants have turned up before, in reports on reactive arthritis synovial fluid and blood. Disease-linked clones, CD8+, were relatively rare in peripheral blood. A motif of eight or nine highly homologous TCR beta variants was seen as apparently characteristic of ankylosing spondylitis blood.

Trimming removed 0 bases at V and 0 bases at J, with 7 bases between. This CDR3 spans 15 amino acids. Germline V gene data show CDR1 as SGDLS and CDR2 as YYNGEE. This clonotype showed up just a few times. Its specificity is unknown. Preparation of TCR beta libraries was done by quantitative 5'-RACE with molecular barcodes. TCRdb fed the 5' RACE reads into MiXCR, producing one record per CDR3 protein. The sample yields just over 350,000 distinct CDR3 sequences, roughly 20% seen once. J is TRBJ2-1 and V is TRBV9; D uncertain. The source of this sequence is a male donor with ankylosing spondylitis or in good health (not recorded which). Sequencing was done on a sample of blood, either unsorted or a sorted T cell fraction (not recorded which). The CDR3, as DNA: TGTGCCAGCAGCGTAGCGGGCAACTCCTACAATGAGCAGTTCTTC. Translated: CASSVAGNSYNEQFF.